The clone carrying this TCR beta chain was seen only a few times. The antigen is unknown. This entry is derived from a study of T cell repertoires in cytomegalovirus infection. Across the study: Public signatures in TCR beta pointed to CMV infection and matching HLA type.

TCRdb ran MiXCR on the reads and lists one entry per CDR3 protein. This sample has some 130,000 distinct CDR3 sequences, with roughly 25% found just once. General study results and limits: HLA-C-restricted CMV clonotypes gave the most frequent clonotype in two of eight donors.

The CDR3 contains 16 residues. V lost 4 bases and J lost 0, with 13 bases in between. This chain connects TRBV12-3 or TRBV12-4 to TRBJ2-1; D is unresolved. The source is a human donor in good health (CMV status not recorded). Some clones in this sample may be carry-over from other donors' samples. The sequenced sample consisted of PBMCs, sequenced either directly or after in vitro stimulation (not recorded which). The CDR3 coding sequence is TGTGCCAGCAGTTACCCCAGGCGAAGCTCCTACAATGAGCAGTTCTTC. Amino acid sequence: CASSYPRRSSYNEQFF.